The clone carrying this TCR beta chain was detected once. Using immunoSEQ multiplex PCR, the repertoire was profiled, and TCRdb retains in-frame clones only, with some absent. The repertoire has approximately 60,000 clones, more than 85% of them found once; the top ten carry approximately 0.9%. Germline CDR1 MNHEY, CDR2 SVGAGI. V lost 5 bases to trimming and J lost 0 bases; unmatched junction nucleotides: 4. This CDR3 has 15 residues. This entry belongs to a study of T cell changes during pregnancy in multiple sclerosis. J is TRBJ2-1 and V is TRBV6-5; 7 bases fit TRBD1. This receptor was obtained from a female donor with multiple sclerosis, enrolled in a pregnancy study. The specimen was peripheral blood, collected before pregnancy. The CDR3 DNA sequence: TGTGCCAGCAGTCGGGGACAGATCTCCTACAATGAGCAGTTCTTC. Translating it yields CASSRGQISYNEQFF.